The rows below give T cell receptor beta chains drawn from one sample of a study of blood T cell repertoires in COVID-19. Sequenced by immunoSEQ multiplex PCR; TCRdb stores in-frame clones only, minus some. The profile shows about 190,000 clones, 70% to 90% of them singletons. The sample taken for sequencing was peripheral blood. The receptor source for this set is a man between 25 and 39 years old with acute or convalescent COVID-19. Each CDR3 is given with its conserved first and last residue.

CDR3: CAISESGGWAVLPQPQHF; V: TRBV10-3; J: TRBJ1-5
CDR3: CASSRSSYNSPLHF; V: TRBV19; J: TRBJ1-6
CDR3: CASSLPLGIQETQYF; V: TRBV25-1; J: TRBJ2-5
CDR3: CSVAAGRGGYTF; V: TRBV29-1; J: TRBJ1-2
CDR3: CAISEYGGAGEQYF; V: TRBV10-3; J: TRBJ2-7
CDR3: CASSLKGEGYGYTF; V: TRBV27; J: TRBJ1-2
CDR3: CASSLTGVNSPLHF; V: TRBV7-3; J: TRBJ1-6
CDR3: CASSQRVTGGGNTIYF; V: TRBV3-1/TRBV3-2; J: TRBJ1-3
CDR3: CASSEAGPKNTIYF; V: TRBV5-1; J: TRBJ1-3
CDR3: CASSFTNQPQHF; V: TRBV6-6; J: TRBJ1-5
CDR3: CATSDRDSSRGYTF; V: TRBV24-1; J: TRBJ1-2
CDR3: CASSHRGQGATGANVLTF; V: TRBV4-1; J: TRBJ2-6
CDR3: CASSQVSGGFQPQHF; V: TRBV4-1; J: TRBJ1-5
CDR3: CASSEKTSGYNEQFF; V: TRBV2; J: TRBJ2-1
CDR3: CASSEGFRTGELFF; V: TRBV5-1; J: TRBJ2-2
CDR3: CASSLAGLAANEQFF; V: TRBV5-1; J: TRBJ2-1
CDR3: CASSKIQVNEKLFF; V: TRBV6-5; J: TRBJ1-4
CDR3: CASFSVGNTEAFF; V: TRBV28; J: TRBJ1-1
CDR3: CASSLPSGRSYNEQFF; V: TRBV11-2; J: TRBJ2-1
CDR3: CASSLASGSSYEQYF; V: TRBV5-4; J: TRBJ2-7
CDR3: CASSRSRSSGNTIYF; V: TRBV4-1; J: TRBJ1-3
CDR3: CASSYGANRAYEQYF; V: TRBV6-5; J: TRBJ2-7
CDR3: CASSPLVLADTEAFF; V: TRBV18; J: TRBJ1-1
CDR3: CSVGTDTGVNTEAFF; V: TRBV29-1; J: TRBJ1-1
CDR3: CASSREPTGEAFF; V: TRBV4-1; J: TRBJ1-1
CDR3: CASSPRTSGETQYF; V: TRBV19; J: TRBJ2-5
CDR3: CASSLTSGYTDTQYF; V: TRBV5-1; J: TRBJ2-3
CDR3: CASSLRGDEKLFF; V: TRBV28; J: TRBJ1-4
CDR3: CASSIEPTGGSYGYTF; V: TRBV19; J: TRBJ1-2
CDR3: CAWEGLNGNTIYF; V: TRBV30; J: TRBJ1-3
CDR3: CASSSGLASHEQYF; V: TRBV5-1; J: TRBJ2-7
CDR3: CATLPEGSGSNQPQHF; V: TRBV19; J: TRBJ1-5
CDR3: CASRRDRTGAGETQYF; V: TRBV5-1; J: TRBJ2-5
CDR3: CASRPSGQETQYF; V: TRBV4-1; J: TRBJ2-5
CDR3: CASSLAGASNEKLFF; V: TRBV28; J: TRBJ1-4
CDR3: CASSQERTNLDNEQFF; V: TRBV4-1; J: TRBJ2-1
CDR3: CASSERNYGYTF; V: TRBV5-1; J: TRBJ1-2
CDR3: CASSYIVLGQRDQPQHF; V: TRBV6-2/TRBV6-3; J: TRBJ1-5
CDR3: CASSYSKGDSYGYTF; V: TRBV6-5; J: TRBJ1-2
CDR3: CAWKAGGEKLFF; V: TRBV30; J: TRBJ1-4
CDR3: CASSLVHRWAGGDYGYTF; V: TRBV5-6; J: TRBJ1-2
CDR3: CASSRGWNSPTGELFF; V: TRBV5-6; J: TRBJ2-2
CDR3: CASSLGAGGPYEQFF; V: TRBV5-4; J: TRBJ2-1
CDR3: CASSFLSGTGNEKLFF; V: TRBV5-6; J: TRBJ1-4
CDR3: CASSLLAGLTDSSGNTIYF; V: TRBV28; J: TRBJ1-3
CDR3: CASSPYRAGGGIVQYF; V: TRBV28; J: TRBJ2-7
CDR3: CASGGRDQYNEQFF; V: TRBV5-4; J: TRBJ2-1
CDR3: CASKERANSGNTIYF; V: TRBV5-1; J: TRBJ1-3
CDR3: CSVARGGGEAFF; V: TRBV29-1; J: TRBJ1-1
CDR3: CASSDWSSYNEQFF; V: TRBV3-1/TRBV3-2; J: TRBJ2-1
CDR3: CAWNRQGAGEQFF; V: TRBV30; J: TRBJ2-1
CDR3: CASSGTGGINEQFF; V: TRBV18; J: TRBJ2-1
CDR3: CASTGGRDTQYF; V: TRBV12-3/TRBV12-4; J: TRBJ2-3
CDR3: CASSLMSGQAYEQYF; V: TRBV7-2; J: TRBJ2-7
CDR3: CASSYQLAGNTGELFF; V: TRBV6-6; J: TRBJ2-2
CDR3: CASSLRTSGSFEQYF; V: TRBV6-5; J: TRBJ2-7
CDR3: CASSPRTGGFDQYF; V: TRBV5-4; J: TRBJ2-7
CDR3: CASSLLGLNDEKLFF; V: TRBV5-1; J: TRBJ1-4